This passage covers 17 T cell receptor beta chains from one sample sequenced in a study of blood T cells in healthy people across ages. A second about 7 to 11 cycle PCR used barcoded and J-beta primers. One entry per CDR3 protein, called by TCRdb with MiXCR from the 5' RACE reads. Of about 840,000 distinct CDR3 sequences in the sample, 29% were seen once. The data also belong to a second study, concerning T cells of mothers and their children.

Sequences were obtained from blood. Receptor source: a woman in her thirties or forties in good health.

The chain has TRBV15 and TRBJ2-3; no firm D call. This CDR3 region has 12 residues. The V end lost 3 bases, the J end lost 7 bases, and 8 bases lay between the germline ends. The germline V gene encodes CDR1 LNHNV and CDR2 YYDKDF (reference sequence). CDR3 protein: CATSSTANTQYF. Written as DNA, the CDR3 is TGTGCCACCAGCAGTACAGCAAATACGCAGTATTTT.

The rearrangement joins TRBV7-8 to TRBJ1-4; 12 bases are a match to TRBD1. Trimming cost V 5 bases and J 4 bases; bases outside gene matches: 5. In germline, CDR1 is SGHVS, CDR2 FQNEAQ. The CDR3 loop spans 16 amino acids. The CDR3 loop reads CASSRDRGLSNEKLFF. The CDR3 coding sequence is TGTGCCAGCAGCCGGGACAGGGGGCTGAGTAATGAAAAACTGTTTTTT.

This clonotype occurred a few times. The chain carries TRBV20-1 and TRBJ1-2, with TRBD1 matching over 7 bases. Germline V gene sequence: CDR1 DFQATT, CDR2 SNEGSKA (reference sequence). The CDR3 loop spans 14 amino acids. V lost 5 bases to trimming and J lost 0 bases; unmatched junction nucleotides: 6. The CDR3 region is CSAAGTATNYGYTF. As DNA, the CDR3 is TGCAGTGCTGCTGGGACAGCAACTAACTATGGCTACACCTTC.

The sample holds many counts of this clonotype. CDR3 nucleotides: TGTGCCAGCAGTGATGGCAACCGCGGCGAGCAGTACTTC. Its protein is CASSDGNRGEQYF. The chain joins TRBV25-1 to TRBJ2-7; D unclear. The length of the CDR3 is 13 residues. The V end lost 3 bases, the J end lost 6 bases, and 12 bases lay between the germline ends. Germline CDR1 and CDR2: MGHDK and SYGVNS.

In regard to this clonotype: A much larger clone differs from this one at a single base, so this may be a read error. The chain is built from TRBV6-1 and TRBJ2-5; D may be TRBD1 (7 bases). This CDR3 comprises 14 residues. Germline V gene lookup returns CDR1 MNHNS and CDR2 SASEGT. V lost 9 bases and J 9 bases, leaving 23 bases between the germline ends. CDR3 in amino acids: CASRIQGSGEAQYF. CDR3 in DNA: TGTGCCAGTAGGATACAGGGGAGTGGGGAGGCCCAGTACTTC.

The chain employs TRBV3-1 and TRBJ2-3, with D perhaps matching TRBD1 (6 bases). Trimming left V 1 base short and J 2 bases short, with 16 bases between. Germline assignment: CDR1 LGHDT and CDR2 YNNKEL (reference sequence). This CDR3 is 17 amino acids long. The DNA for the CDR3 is TGTGCCAGCAGCCAAGTTGAGACAGGCCAACTCACAGATACGCAGTATTTT. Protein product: CASSQVETGQLTDTQYF.

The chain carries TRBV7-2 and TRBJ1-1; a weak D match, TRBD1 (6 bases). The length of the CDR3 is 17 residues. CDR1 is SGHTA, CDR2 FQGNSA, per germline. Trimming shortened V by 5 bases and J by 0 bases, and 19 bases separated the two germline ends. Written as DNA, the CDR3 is TGTGCCAGCAGCCCAACCCGGACAGCCTTAATGAACACTGAAGCTTTCTTT. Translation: CASSPTRTALMNTEAFF.

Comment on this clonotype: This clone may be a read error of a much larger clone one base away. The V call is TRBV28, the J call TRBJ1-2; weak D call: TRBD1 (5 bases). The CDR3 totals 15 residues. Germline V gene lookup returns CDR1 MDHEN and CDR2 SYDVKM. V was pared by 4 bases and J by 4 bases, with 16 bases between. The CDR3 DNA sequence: TGTGCCAGCAGTTGCGGGGGGTCCGCCGTCTATGGCTACACCTTC. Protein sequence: CASSCGGSAVYGYTF.

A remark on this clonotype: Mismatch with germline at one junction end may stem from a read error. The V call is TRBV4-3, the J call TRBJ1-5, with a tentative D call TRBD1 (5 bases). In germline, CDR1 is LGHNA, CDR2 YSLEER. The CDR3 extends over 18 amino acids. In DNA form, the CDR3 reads TGCGCCAACAGCCAAGCCCCCTCGGGGCCGGGGGGCAATCAGCCCCAGCATTTT. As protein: CANSQAPSGPGGNQPQHF.

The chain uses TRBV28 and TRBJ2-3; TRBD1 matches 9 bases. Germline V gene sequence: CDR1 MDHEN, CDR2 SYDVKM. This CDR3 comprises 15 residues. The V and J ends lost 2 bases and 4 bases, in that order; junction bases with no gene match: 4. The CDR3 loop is CASSLLDRGPDTQYF. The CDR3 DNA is TGTGCCAGCAGTTTACTGGACAGGGGACCAGATACGCAGTATTTT.

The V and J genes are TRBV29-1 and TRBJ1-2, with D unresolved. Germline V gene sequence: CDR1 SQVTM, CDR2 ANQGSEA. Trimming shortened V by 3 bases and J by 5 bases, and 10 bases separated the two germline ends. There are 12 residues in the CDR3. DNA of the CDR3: TGCAGCGTTGATGGGCCAACATATGGCTACACCTTC. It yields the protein CSVDGPTYGYTF.

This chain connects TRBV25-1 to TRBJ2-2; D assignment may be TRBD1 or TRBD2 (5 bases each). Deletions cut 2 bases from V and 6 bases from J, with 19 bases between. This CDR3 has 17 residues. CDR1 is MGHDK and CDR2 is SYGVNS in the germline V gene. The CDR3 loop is CASSEKVPGLDPGELFF. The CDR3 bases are TGTGCCAGCAGTGAAAAGGTCCCGGGGCTAGATCCCGGGGAGCTGTTTTTT.

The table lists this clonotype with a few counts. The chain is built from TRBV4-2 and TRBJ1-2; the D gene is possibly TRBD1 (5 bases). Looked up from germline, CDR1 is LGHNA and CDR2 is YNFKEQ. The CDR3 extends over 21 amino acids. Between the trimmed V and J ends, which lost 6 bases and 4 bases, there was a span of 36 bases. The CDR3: CASSPRYLGFPAHGTAYGYTF. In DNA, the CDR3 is TGTGCCAGCAGTCCTAGATACCTAGGGTTTCCGGCTCACGGGACGGCCTATGGCTACACCTTC.

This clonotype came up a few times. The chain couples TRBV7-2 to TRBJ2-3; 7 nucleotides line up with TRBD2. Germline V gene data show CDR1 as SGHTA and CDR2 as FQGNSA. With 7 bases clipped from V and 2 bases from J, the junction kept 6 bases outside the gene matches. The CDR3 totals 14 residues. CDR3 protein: CASNKAGFTDTQYF. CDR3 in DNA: TGTGCCAGCAACAAAGCGGGGTTCACAGATACGCAGTATTTT.

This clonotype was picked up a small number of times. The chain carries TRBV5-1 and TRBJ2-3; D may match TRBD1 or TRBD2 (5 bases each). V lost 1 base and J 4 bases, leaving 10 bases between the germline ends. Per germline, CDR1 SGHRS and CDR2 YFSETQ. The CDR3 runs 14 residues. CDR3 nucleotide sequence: TGCGCCAGCAGCTTGACCAAGGGACCAGATACGCAGTATTTT. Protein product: CASSLTKGPDTQYF.

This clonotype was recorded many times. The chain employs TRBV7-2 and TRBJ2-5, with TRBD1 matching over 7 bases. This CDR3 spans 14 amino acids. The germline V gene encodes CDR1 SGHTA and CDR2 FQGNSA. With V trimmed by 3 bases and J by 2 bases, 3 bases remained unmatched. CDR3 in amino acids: CASSFTGVQETQYF. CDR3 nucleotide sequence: TGTGCCAGCAGCTTCACAGGGGTTCAAGAGACCCAGTACTTC.

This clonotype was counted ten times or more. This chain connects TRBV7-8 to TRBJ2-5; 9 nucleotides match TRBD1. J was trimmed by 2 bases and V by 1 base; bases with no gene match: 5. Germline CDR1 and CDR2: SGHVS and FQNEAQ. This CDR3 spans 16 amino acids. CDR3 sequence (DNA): TGTGCCAGCAGCTTAGGGGGACAGGGATCACAAGAGACCCAGTACTTC. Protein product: CASSLGGQGSQETQYF.